Included here is one T cell receptor beta chain sequence, with context. Its target is unknown. The sample belongs to a study of T cell responses to AZD1222 COVID-19 vaccine. Findings and caveats of the study: At baseline, just a handful of AZD1222 recipients tested seropositive.

Profiling relied on immunoSEQ multiplex PCR, and the TCRdb table lists in-frame clones only, not all of them. The table shows tens of thousands of clones, with 80% to 90% occurring only once. This CDR3 contains 13 residues. In germline, CDR1 is KGHSH, CDR2 LQKENI. Trimming left V 1 base short and J 3 bases short, with 6 bases between. This specimen was peripheral blood, taken 28 days after the second AZD1222 dose. The TCR sequence derives from an adult who received the AZD1222 COVID-19 vaccine. J is TRBJ1-1 and V is TRBV18; possible D gene TRBD1, 6 bases. CDR3 sequence (DNA): TGTGCCAGCTCACCACAGGGGGACACTGAAGCTTTCTTT. Residues: CASSPQGDTEAFF.